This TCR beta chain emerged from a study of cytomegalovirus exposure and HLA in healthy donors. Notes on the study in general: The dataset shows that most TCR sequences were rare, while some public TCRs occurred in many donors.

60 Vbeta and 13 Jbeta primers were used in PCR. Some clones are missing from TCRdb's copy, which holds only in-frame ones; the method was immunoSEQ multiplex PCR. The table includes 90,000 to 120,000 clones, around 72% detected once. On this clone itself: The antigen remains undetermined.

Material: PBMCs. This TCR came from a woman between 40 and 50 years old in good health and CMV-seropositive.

For the CDR3, the DNA is TGTGCCAGCAGCCCCACGGGACAGGGGTTCTATGGCTACACCTTC. It is translated as CASSPTGQGFYGYTF. The chain has TRBV5-8 and TRBJ1-2; 10 positions agree with TRBD1. The CDR3 is 15 residues long. Germline V gene lookup returns CDR1 SGHTS and CDR2 YDEGEE. The J segment lost 4 bases and the V segment lost 4 bases, leaving 7 bases of the junction unmatched.